This T cell receptor (beta chain) derives from a study of CD8 T cells in ankylosing spondylitis. The CDR3 has 14 amino acids. The germline V gene encodes CDR1 MNHEY and CDR2 SMNVEV (reference sequence). V gave up 3 bases and J gave up 3 bases, with 9 bases separating them. Concerning this clonotype: Its antigen is as yet unknown.

With molecular barcodes, quantitative 5'-RACE was used to make the TCR beta libraries. TCRdb reanalysed the 5' RACE reads using MiXCR and keeps one entry per CDR3 protein. Among a few hundred thousand distinct CDR3 sequences listed, 7.3% were seen once. Findings and caveats of the study: In ankylosing spondylitis patients, matched synovial fluid reportedly showed significant enrichment of disease-linked clones. Ankylosing spondylitis blood seemed to carry a telltale TCR beta motif made of roughly 8 highly homologous variants.

This sequence originates from a male donor with ankylosing spondylitis. The sample consisted of blood, either unsorted or a sorted T cell fraction (not recorded which). The chain uses TRBV27 and TRBJ2-1; no clear D gene. In DNA form, the CDR3 reads TGTGCCAGCAGTTTTATAGGGAACTACAATGAGCAGTTCTTC. This gives the protein CASSFIGNYNEQFF.